This TCR beta chain was sequenced in a study of technical replicates of blood from several donors. The germline CDR1 and CDR2 sequences are SEHNR and FQNEAQ (reference sequence). V lost 4 bases, J lost 0 bases, and 13 bases lay in between. The CDR3 runs 15 residues. Data came from immunoSEQ multiplex PCR; TCRdb stores just in-frame clones and leaves some out. This sample has 55,000 to 70,000 clones, with about nine tenths found just once. The chain combines TRBV7-9 with TRBJ2-7; D might be TRBD2 (7 bases). This clonotype was sampled from a human donor in good health. Some clones in this sample may be carry-over from other donors' samples. The sequenced sample was PBMCs. CDR3 in amino acids: CASSSLAGASYEQYF. The DNA for the CDR3 is TGTGCCAGCAGCTCCTTGGCGGGGGCCTCCTACGAGCAGTACTTC.